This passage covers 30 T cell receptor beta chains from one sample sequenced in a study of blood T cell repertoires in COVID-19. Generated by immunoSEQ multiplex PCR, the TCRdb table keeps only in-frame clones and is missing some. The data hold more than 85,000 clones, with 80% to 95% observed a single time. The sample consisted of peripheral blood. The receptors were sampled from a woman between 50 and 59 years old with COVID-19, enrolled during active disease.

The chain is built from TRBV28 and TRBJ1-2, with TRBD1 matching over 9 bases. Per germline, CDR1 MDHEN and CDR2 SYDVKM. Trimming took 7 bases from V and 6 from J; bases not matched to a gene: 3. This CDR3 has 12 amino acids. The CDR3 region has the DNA TGTGCCAGCACCGACAGGGGGGATGGCTACACCTTC. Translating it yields CASTDRGDGYTF.

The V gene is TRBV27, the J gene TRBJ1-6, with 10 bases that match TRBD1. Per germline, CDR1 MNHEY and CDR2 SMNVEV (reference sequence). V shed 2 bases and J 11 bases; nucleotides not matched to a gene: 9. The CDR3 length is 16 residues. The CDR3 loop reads CASSLRGTGVAAPLHF. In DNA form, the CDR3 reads TGTGCCAGCAGTTTAAGGGGGACAGGGGTGGCGGCACCCCTCCACTTT.

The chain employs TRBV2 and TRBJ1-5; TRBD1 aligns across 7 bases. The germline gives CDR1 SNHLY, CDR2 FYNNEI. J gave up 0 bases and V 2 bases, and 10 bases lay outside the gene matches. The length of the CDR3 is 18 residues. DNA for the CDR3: TGTGCCAGCAGTGAAAGAAGGGACAGTTCATATAGCAATCAGCCCCAGCATTTT. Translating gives CASSERRDSSYSNQPQHF.

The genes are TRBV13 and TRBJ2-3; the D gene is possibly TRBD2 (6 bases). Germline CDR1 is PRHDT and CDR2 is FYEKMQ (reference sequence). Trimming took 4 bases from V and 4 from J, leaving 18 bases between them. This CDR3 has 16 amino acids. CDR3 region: CASSSHPTSPADTQYF. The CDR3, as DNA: TGTGCCAGCAGCTCCCACCCGACTAGTCCGGCAGATACGCAGTATTTT.

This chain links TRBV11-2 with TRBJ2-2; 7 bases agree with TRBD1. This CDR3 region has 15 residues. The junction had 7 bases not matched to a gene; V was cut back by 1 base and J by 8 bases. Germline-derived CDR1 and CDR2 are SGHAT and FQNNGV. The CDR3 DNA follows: TGTGCCAGCAGCTTAGTAGGGGGCGGCCTAGGGGAGCTGTTTTTT. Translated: CASSLVGGGLGELFF.

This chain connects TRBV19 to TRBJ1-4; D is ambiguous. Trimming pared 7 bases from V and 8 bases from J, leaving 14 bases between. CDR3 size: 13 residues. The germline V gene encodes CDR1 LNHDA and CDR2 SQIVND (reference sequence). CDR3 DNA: TGTGCCAGTACTCGCAGGCGAGGGGAAAAACTGTTTTTT. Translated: CASTRRRGEKLFF.

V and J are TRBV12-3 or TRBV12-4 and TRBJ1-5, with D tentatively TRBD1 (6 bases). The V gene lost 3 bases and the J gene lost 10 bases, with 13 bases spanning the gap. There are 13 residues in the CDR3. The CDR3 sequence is CASSFWGGEPQHF. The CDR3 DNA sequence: TGTGCCAGCAGTTTTTGGGGGGGCGAACCCCAGCATTTT.

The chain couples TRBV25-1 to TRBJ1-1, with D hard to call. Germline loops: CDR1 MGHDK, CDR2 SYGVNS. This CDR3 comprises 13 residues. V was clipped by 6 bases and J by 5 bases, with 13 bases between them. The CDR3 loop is CASSLGGNTEAFF. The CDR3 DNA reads TGTGCCAGCAGCCTAGGAGGGAATACTGAAGCTTTCTTT.

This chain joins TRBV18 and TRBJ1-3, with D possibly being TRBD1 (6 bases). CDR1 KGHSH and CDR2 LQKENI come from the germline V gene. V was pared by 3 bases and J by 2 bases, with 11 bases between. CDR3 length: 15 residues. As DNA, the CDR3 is TGTGCCAGCTCACCCCGCACAGGGACTGGAAACACCATATATTTT. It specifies CASSPRTGTGNTIYF.

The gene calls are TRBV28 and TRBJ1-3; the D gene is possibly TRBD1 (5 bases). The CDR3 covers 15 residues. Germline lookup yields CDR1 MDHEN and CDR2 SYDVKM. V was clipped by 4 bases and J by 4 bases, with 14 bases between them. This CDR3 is CASSSPQGRGNTIYF. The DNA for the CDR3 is TGTGCCAGCAGTTCCCCTCAGGGTAGAGGAAACACCATATATTTT.

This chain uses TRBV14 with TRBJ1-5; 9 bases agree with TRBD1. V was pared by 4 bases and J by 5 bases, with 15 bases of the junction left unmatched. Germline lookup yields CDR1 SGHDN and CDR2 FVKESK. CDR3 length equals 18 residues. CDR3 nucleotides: TGTGCCAGCAGCCCGGAACGGGACAGGGAAGATGGGTATCAGCCCCAGCATTTT. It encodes CASSPERDREDGYQPQHF.

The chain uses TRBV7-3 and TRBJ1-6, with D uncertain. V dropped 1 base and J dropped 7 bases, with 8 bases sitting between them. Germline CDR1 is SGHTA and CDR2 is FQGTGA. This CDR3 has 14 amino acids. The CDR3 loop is CASSLIGGNSPLHF. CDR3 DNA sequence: TGTGCCAGCAGCTTAATCGGCGGAAATTCACCCCTCCACTTT.

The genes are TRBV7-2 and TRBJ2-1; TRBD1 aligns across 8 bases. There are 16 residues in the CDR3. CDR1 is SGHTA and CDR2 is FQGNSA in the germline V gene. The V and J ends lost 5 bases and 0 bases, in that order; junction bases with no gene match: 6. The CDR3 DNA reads TGTGCCAGCAGCCCACAGGGGGTAGGCTCCTACAATGAGCAGTTCTTC. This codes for CASSPQGVGSYNEQFF.

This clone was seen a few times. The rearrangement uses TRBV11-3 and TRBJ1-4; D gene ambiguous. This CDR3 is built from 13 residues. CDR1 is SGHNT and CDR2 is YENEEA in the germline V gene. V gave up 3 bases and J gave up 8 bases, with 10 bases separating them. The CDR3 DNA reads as TGTGCCAGCAGCTTTCGCCCGGGAGAAAAACTGTTTTTT. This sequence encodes CASSFRPGEKLFF.

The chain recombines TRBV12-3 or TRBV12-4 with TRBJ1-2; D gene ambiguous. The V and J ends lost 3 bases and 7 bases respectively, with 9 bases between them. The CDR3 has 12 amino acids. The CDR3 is CASSFEGLGYTF. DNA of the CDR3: TGTGCCAGCAGTTTCGAGGGTCTTGGCTACACCTTC.

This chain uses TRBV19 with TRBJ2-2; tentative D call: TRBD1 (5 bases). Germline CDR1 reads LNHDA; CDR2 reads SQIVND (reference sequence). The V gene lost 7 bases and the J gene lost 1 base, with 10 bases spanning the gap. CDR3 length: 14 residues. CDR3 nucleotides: TGTGCCAGTAAGCAGGGCTTGAACACCGGGGAGCTGTTTTTT. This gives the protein CASKQGLNTGELFF.

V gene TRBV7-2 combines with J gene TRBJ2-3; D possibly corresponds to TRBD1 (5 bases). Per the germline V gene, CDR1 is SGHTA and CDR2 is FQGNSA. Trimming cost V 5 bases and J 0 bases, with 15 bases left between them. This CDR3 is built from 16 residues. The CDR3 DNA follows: TGTGCCAGCAGCGGTACAGGCTTCACTAGCACAGATACGCAGTATTTT. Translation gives CASSGTGFTSTDTQYF.

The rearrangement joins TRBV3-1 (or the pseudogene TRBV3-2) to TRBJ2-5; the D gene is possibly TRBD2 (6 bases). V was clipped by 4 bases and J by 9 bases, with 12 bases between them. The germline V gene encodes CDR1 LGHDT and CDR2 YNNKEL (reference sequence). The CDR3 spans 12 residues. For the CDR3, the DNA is TGTGCCAGCAGCCGCGTGTCGGGGGCCCAGTACTTC. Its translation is CASSRVSGAQYF.

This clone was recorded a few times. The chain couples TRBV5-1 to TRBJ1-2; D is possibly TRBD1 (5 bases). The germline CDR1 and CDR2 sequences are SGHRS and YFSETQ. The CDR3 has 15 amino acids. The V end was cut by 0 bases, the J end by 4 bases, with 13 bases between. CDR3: CASSLDGSGGYGYTF. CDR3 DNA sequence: TGCGCCAGCAGCTTGGATGGCAGCGGGGGCTATGGCTACACCTTC.

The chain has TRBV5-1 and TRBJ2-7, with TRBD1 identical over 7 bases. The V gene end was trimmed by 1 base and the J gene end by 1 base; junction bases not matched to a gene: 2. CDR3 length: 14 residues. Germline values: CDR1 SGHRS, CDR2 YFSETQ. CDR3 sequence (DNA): TGCGCCAGCAGCTTGACAGGGGCATCCTACGAGCAGTACTTC. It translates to CASSLTGASYEQYF. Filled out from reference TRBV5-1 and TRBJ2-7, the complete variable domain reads KAGVTQTPRYLIKTRGQQVTLSCSPISGHRSVSWYQQTPGQGLQFLFEYFSETQRNKGNFPGRFSGRQFSNSRSEMNVSTLELGDSALYLCASSLTGASYEQYFGPGTRLTVT.

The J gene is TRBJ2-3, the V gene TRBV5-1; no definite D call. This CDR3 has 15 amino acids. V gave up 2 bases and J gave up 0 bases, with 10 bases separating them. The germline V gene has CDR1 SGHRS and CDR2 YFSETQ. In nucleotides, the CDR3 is TGCGCCAGCAGCTTAACAGACGTTAGCACAGATACGCAGTATTTT. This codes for CASSLTDVSTDTQYF.

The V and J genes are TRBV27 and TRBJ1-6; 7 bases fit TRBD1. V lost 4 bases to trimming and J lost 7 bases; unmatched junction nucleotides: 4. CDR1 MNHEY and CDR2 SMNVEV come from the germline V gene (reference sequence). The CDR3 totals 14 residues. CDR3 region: CASSSRTGNSPLHF. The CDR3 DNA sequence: TGTGCCAGCAGTTCCAGGACAGGCAATTCACCCCTCCACTTT.

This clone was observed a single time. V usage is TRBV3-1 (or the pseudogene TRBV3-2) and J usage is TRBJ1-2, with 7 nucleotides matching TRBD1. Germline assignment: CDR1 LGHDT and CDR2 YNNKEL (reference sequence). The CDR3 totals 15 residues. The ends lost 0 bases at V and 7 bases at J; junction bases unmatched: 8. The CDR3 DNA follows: TGTGCCAGCAGCCAAGATTGGCGACAGGGCCGTGGCTACACCTTC. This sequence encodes CASSQDWRQGRGYTF.

CDR3 loop: CASSSSGTGAQALFF. CDR3 bases: TGTGCCAGCAGCTCATCCGGGACAGGGGCCCAAGCACTGTTTTTT. V usage is TRBV9 and J usage is TRBJ1-4, with 10 bases matching TRBD1. Trimming took 4 bases from V and 13 from J; bases not matched to a gene: 13. The CDR3 has 15 residues. CDR1 is SGDLS and CDR2 is YYNGEE in the germline V gene.

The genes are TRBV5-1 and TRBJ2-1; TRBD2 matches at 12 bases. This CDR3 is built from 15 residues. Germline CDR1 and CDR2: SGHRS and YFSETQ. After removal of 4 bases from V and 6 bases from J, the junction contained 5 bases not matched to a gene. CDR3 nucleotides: TGCGCCAGCAGCGAGGGGACTAGCGGGTTCAATGAGCAGTTCTTC. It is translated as CASSEGTSGFNEQFF.

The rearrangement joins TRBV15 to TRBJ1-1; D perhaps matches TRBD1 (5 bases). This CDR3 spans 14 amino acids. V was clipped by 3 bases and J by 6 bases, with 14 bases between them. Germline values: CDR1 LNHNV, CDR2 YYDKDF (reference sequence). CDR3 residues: CATSREGRDAEAFF. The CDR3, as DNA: TGTGCCACCAGCAGGGAGGGCAGGGACGCTGAAGCTTTCTTT.

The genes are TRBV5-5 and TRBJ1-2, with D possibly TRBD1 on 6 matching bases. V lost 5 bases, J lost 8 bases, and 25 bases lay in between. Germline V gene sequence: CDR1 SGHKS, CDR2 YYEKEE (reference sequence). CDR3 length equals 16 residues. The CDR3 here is CASSLDPGVMVSGYTF. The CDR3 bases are TGTGCCAGCAGTTTAGACCCAGGGGTAATGGTTTCGGGCTACACCTTC.

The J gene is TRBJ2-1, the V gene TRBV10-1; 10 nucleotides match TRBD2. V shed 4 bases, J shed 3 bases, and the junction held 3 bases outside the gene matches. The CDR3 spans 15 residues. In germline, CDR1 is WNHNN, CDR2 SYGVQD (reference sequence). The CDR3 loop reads CASSVAGGFYNEQFF. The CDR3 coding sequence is TGCGCCAGCAGTGTAGCGGGGGGCTTCTACAATGAGCAGTTCTTC.

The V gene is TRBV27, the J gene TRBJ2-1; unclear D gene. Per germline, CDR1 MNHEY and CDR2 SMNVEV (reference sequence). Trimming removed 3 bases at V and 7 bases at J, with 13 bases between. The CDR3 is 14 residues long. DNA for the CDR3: TGTGCCAGCAGTTTGGTGAGGAGATGGAATGAGCAGTTCTTC. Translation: CASSLVRRWNEQFF.

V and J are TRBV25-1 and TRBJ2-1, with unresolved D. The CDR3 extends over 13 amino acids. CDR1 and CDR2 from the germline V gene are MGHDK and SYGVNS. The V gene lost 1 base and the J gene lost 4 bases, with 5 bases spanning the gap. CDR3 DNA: TGTGCCAGCAGTGAATCCCAGTACAATGAGCAGTTCTTC. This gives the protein CASSESQYNEQFF.